Listed below are T cell receptor beta chains from one sample, sequenced in a study of T cells expressing NK-cell markers. TCRdb re-called the 5' RACE reads, yielding one record per CDR3 amino acid sequence without DNA. The sample yields some 600,000 distinct CDR3 sequences, of which the top ten take up around 3.3%. The sample consisted of blood T cells: a sorted CD56 or NKG2C T cell subset, CD4+ or CD8+ T cells, or bulk PBMC T cells (not recorded which). These receptors originate from a man younger than 30 in good health. CDR3s include the opening cysteine and the closing phenylalanine or tryptophan.

j_call v_call cdr3_aa
TRBJ1-1 TRBV9 CASSADPADSLISPLTFF
TRBJ2-5 TRBV20-1 CSAPWAGDRQTQYF
TRBJ2-1 TRBV12-5 CASGLGQGQFF
TRBJ2-2 TRBV6-2/TRBV6-3 CASSETSTGELFF
TRBJ2-1 TRBV20-1 CSAGGVPSSYNEQFF
TRBJ2-3 TRBV6-5 CASSYFPSLGGTDTQYF
TRBJ2-7 TRBV9 CASSVAPGSSVYEQYF
TRBJ2-3 TRBV10-3 CATRTDSTDTQYF
TRBJ2-7 TRBV18 CASSPRQGSPYEQYF
TRBJ1-1 TRBV28 CASSLVGGKTEAFF
TRBJ2-3 TRBV10-3 CAISEPHGLAGADTQYF
TRBJ1-1 TRBV20-1 CSANSPGTVLNTEAFF
TRBJ1-1 TRBV12-3/TRBV12-4 CASSLVVSIISGAFF
TRBJ1-1 TRBV19 CASSRTMTVNTEAFF
TRBJ2-4 TRBV6-2/TRBV6-3 CACDRGAKNIQYF
TRBJ1-4 TRBV27 CASSLAWDTSEKLFF
TRBJ2-3 TRBV20-1 CSAKVGLARADTQYF
TRBJ2-1 TRBV2 CASSNPGTSGSLSNEQFF
TRBJ2-1 TRBV18 CASSSPNRGYNEQFF
TRBJ2-7 TRBV9 CASSRTVWAPEQYF
TRBJ2-3 TRBV7-3 CASSFGGRADTQYF
TRBJ2-2 TRBV15 CATSRDRRGAGELFF
TRBJ1-1 TRBV5-1 CASSLHGTNMNTEAFF
TRBJ2-1 TRBV12-3/TRBV12-4 CASSPSRMAEQFF